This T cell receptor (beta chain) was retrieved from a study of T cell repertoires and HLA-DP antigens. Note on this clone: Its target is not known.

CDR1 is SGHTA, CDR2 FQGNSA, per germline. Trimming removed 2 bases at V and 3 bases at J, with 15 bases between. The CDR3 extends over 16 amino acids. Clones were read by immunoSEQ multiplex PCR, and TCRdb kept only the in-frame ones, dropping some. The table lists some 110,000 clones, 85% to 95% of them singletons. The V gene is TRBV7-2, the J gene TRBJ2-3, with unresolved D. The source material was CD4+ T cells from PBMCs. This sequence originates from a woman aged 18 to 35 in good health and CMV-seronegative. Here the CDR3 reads CASSLSGPAVTDTQYF. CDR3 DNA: TGTGCCAGCAGCTTAAGTGGCCCTGCGGTTACAGATACGCAGTATTTT. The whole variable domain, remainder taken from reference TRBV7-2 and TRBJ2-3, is GAGVSQSPSNKVTEKGKDVELRCDPISGHTALYWYRQSLGQGLEFLIYFQGNSAPDKSGLPSDRFSAERTGGSVSTLTIQRTQQEDSAVYLCASSLSGPAVTDTQYFGPGTRLTVL.